A single sample gave rise to the 20 T cell receptor beta chains below, sequenced in a study of beta chain features in type 1 diabetes. The authors reverse transcribed all of the isolated RNA, so sequencing captured expressed TCRB transcripts. Profiled with immunoSEQ multiplex PCR; TCRdb holds only in-frame clones, not every one. Counted here are 160,000 or so clones, around 63% occurring once; the ten biggest clones make up approximately 0.089%. Their antigens remain unidentified. Study-wide results and caveats: Shorter TCRB CDR3s, moderately but significantly so, were found in Type 1 diabetes patients in all four CD4+ subsets.

The sequenced material came from naive CD4+ T cells from blood. Receptors were obtained from a man aged 25 to 40 with type 1 diabetes.

This clone came up a few times. The V call is TRBV13, the J call TRBJ1-1; D gene uncertain. Germline CDR1 and CDR2: PRHDT and FYEKMQ (reference sequence). V was pared by 1 base and J by 0 bases, with 0 bases between. CDR3 length: 12 residues. CDR3 nucleotide sequence: TGTGCCAGCAGCTTAGTGAACACTGAAGCTTTCTTT. Translated: CASSLVNTEAFF.

V and J are TRBV7-9 and TRBJ1-2, with 9 bases lining up with TRBD1. CDR3 length equals 13 residues. With 5 bases clipped from V and 5 bases from J, the junction kept 3 bases outside the gene matches. Germline lookup yields CDR1 SEHNR and CDR2 FQNEAQ (reference sequence). CDR3: CASSQDRGYGYTF. The CDR3 DNA sequence: TGTGCCAGCAGCCAAGACAGGGGGTATGGCTACACCTTC.

V usage is TRBV9 and J usage is TRBJ1-6, with D hard to call. Trimming shortened V by 4 bases and J by 8 bases, and 16 bases separated the two germline ends. The CDR3 has 15 amino acids. Germline CDR1 and CDR2: SGDLS and YYNGEE. CDR3 coding DNA: TGTGCCAGCAGCCCCCCCGGGTCTCTCGATTCACCCCTCCACTTT. It is translated as CASSPPGSLDSPLHF. Using reference TRBV9 and TRBJ1-6 for the parts outside the CDR3, the full variable domain is DSGVTQTPKHLITATGQRVTLRCSPRSGDLSVYWYQQSLDQGLQFLIQYYNGEERAKGNILERFSAQQFPDLHSELNLSSLELGDSALYFCASSPPGSLDSPLHFGNGTRLTVT.

This clone was seen a few times. The chain uses TRBV29-1 and TRBJ2-1; D gene ambiguous. Trimming removed 4 bases from V and 6 bases from J, with 7 bases in between. Germline V lookup: CDR1 SQVTM, CDR2 ANQGSEA. This CDR3 is built from 11 residues. CDR3 amino acids: CSVGSFNEQFF. DNA of the CDR3: TGCAGCGTTGGTAGTTTCAATGAGCAGTTCTTC.

In the case of this clone: The same CDR3 also results from other DNA sequences found in this sample. The V gene is TRBV5-1, the J gene TRBJ2-7; D unresolved. V was cut by 0 bases and J by 1 base, with 5 bases left in between. This CDR3 has 13 residues. Germline V gene data show CDR1 as SGHRS and CDR2 as YFSETQ. CDR3 nucleotides: TGCGCCAGCAGCTTGGAAGGGTCCTACGAGCAGTACTTC. This sequence encodes CASSLEGSYEQYF.

The rearrangement joins TRBV11-2 to TRBJ2-3; the D gene is possibly TRBD2 (6 bases). CDR3 length equals 11 residues. The V end was cut by 3 bases, the J end by 8 bases, with 6 bases between. CDR1 and CDR2 from the germline V gene are SGHAT and FQNNGV. The CDR3 DNA reads as TGTGCCAGCAGCTTGGGGGGTACGCAGTATTTT. Residues: CASSLGGTQYF.

This sequence joins TRBV29-1 and TRBJ1-1; D unclear. CDR1 and CDR2 (germline): SQVTM, ANQGSEA. Trimming left V 0 bases short and J 5 bases short, with 13 bases between. The CDR3 is 14 residues long. Here the CDR3 reads CSVEDRRKQTEAFF. CDR3 bases: TGCAGCGTTGAAGATCGTAGAAAACAAACTGAAGCTTTCTTT.

The gene calls are TRBV9 and TRBJ2-1, with 7 bases aligning to TRBD2. This CDR3 spans 16 amino acids. Unmatched junction bases numbered 19, after V lost 4 bases and J lost 12 bases. Germline assignment: CDR1 SGDLS and CDR2 YYNGEE. The CDR3 sequence is CASSPHEAGVFTAQFF. The CDR3 region has the DNA TGTGCCAGCAGCCCGCACGAGGCGGGGGTGTTTACTGCGCAGTTCTTC. Looking up the rest from reference TRBV9 and TRBJ2-1 gives the full variable domain: DSGVTQTPKHLITATGQRVTLRCSPRSGDLSVYWYQQSLDQGLQFLIQYYNGEERAKGNILERFSAQQFPDLHSELNLSSLELGDSALYFCASSPHEAGVFTAQFFGPGTRLTVL.

V gene TRBV7-2 combines with J gene TRBJ1-1; a weak D match, TRBD1 (5 bases). The CDR3 sequence is 14 residues long. V shed 1 base and J shed 4 bases, with 10 bases lying between them. Germline V CDR1 and CDR2: SGHTA, FQGNSA. The CDR3 reads CASSLGLQGTEAFF. The DNA of the CDR3 is TGTGCCAGCAGCTTAGGTCTGCAGGGCACTGAAGCTTTCTTT.

The chain is built from TRBV14 and TRBJ2-1; 9 bases fit TRBD1. Germline CDR1 is SGHDN and CDR2 is FVKESK. With V trimmed by 1 base and J by 2 bases, 3 bases remained unmatched. This CDR3 comprises 16 residues. This CDR3 reads CASSQGTGVTYNEQFF. CDR3 sequence (DNA): TGTGCCAGCAGCCAAGGGACAGGGGTTACCTACAATGAGCAGTTCTTC.

The chain couples TRBV7-2 to TRBJ2-6; D remains unclear. Trimming cost V 1 base and J 4 bases, with 2 bases left between them. Germline CDR1 reads SGHTA; CDR2 reads FQGNSA. This CDR3 is built from 13 residues. CDR3 nucleotides: TGTGCCAGCAGCTTAGAGGGGGCCAACGTCCTGACTTTC. This encodes CASSLEGANVLTF.

This clone was picked up a small number of times. The rearrangement joins TRBV30 to TRBJ2-3; D might be TRBD2 (5 bases). Trimming removed 3 bases at V and 4 bases at J, with 8 bases between. Germline lookup yields CDR1 GTSNPN and CDR2 SVGIG (reference sequence). CDR3 size: 12 residues. The CDR3 reads CAWRSGADTQYF. The CDR3 nucleotides read TGTGCCTGGAGATCCGGGGCAGATACGCAGTATTTT.

The chain couples TRBV5-6 to TRBJ1-1; no clear D. The CDR3 has 11 residues. Trimming shortened V by 2 bases and J by 3 bases, and 2 bases separated the two germline ends. CDR1 and CDR2 from the germline V gene are SGHDT and YYEEEE. The CDR3 sequence: CASSFYTEAFF. For the CDR3, the DNA is TGTGCCAGCAGCTTTTACACTGAAGCTTTCTTT.

This clone was seen only once. The gene calls are TRBV13 and TRBJ1-6; a possible D gene is TRBD1 (5 bases). The V and J ends lost 5 bases and 6 bases respectively, with 17 bases between them. This CDR3 comprises 16 residues. Germline V CDR1 and CDR2: PRHDT, FYEKMQ (reference sequence). CDR3 DNA sequence: TGTGCCAGCAGCCTCCAGGGTACGAAGTCTAATTCACCCCTCCACTTT. Protein: CASSLQGTKSNSPLHF.

The chain has TRBV29-1 and TRBJ1-5, with D unclear. Germline V gene sequence: CDR1 SQVTM, CDR2 ANQGSEA. The V end was cut by 6 bases, the J end by 4 bases, with 13 bases between. This CDR3 is 13 amino acids long. This chain's CDR3 is CSVGVRWNQPQHF. CDR3 DNA: TGCAGCGTCGGGGTCCGATGGAATCAGCCCCAGCATTTT.

V and J are TRBV6-5 and TRBJ2-1; a weak D match, TRBD2 (5 bases). There are 15 residues in the CDR3. V lost 5 bases, J lost 3 bases, and 14 bases lay in between. Per the germline V gene, CDR1 is MNHEY and CDR2 is SVGAGI. CDR3 sequence (DNA): TGTGCCAGCAGTACCCCTCGAGGGTACTACAATGAGCAGTTCTTC. Encoded protein: CASSTPRGYYNEQFF.

The rearrangement joins TRBV27 to TRBJ1-4; the D is unclear. The length of the CDR3 is 14 residues. The germline V gene has CDR1 MNHEY and CDR2 SMNVEV (reference sequence). Trimming took off 5 bases at V and 8 bases at J, with 15 bases between the two ends. The CDR3 DNA reads as TGTGCCAGCAGTACGGCCCCCCTGAGGGAAAAACTGTTTTTT. This codes for CASSTAPLREKLFF.

V and J are TRBV7-2 and TRBJ2-5, with D possibly TRBD1 on 5 matching bases. This CDR3 contains 14 residues. V lost 4 bases to trimming and J lost 2 bases, with 11 bases between them. From germline, CDR1 is SGHTA and CDR2 FQGNSA. CDR3 bases: TGTGCCAGCAGCTCCACCGCAGGGCAAGAGACCCAGTACTTC. It is translated as CASSSTAGQETQYF.

This chain links TRBV4-3 with TRBJ2-1, with 7 bases matching TRBD1. V lost 3 bases and J lost 4; bases outside the gene matches: 6. The CDR3 is made up of 15 amino acids. CDR1 is LGHNA, CDR2 YSLEER, per germline. The CDR3 loop reads CASSQGQTLYNEQFF. CDR3 DNA sequence: TGCGCCAGCAGCCAGGGACAGACGTTATACAATGAGCAGTTCTTC.

V is TRBV29-1 and J is TRBJ1-2; D perhaps matches TRBD1 (5 bases). Germline CDR1 reads SQVTM; CDR2 reads ANQGSEA. V lost 7 bases and J lost 0, with 9 bases in between. There are 12 residues in the CDR3. The CDR3 nucleotides are TGCAGCGACATGACAGCTAACTATGGCTACACCTTC. This gives the protein CSDMTANYGYTF.